The 8 T cell receptor beta chains below were found in one sample sequenced in a study of T cell changes during pregnancy in multiple sclerosis. Some clones are missing from TCRdb's copy, which holds only in-frame ones; the method was immunoSEQ multiplex PCR. The data contain over 100,000 clones, about 94% of them seen just once; the ten biggest clones take up 1.5%. The sequences come from peripheral blood, collected in the third trimester of pregnancy. These receptors were collected from a female donor with multiple sclerosis, enrolled in a pregnancy study.

The J gene is TRBJ1-5, the V gene TRBV7-8; D is unresolved. Per germline, CDR1 SGHVS and CDR2 FQNEAQ. With 3 bases removed from V and 2 bases from J, the gap between germline ends came to 8 bases. This CDR3 comprises 14 residues. This chain's CDR3 is CASSFRRGNQPQHF. The CDR3 nucleotides read TGTGCCAGCAGCTTTCGGAGGGGCAATCAGCCCCAGCATTTT.

The J gene is TRBJ2-7, the V gene TRBV6-6, with TRBD2 matching over 15 bases. Trimming cost V 5 bases and J 6 bases; bases outside gene matches: 5. The CDR3 has 15 residues. Per germline, CDR1 MNHNY and CDR2 SVGAGI (reference sequence). The CDR3 coding sequence is TGTGCCAGCAGTGCAGGACTAGCGGGAGGGCTCGAGCAGTACTTC. Its protein product is CASSAGLAGGLEQYF.

The V gene is TRBV28, the J gene TRBJ2-1; 9 bases agree with TRBD1. The germline V gene encodes CDR1 MDHEN and CDR2 SYDVKM. There are 14 residues in the CDR3. The V and J ends lost 3 bases and 8 bases, in that order; junction bases with no gene match: 5. CDR3 in DNA: TGTGCCAGCAGTTTTGGGGACAGGGACTATGAGCAGTTCTTC. Protein: CASSFGDRDYEQFF.

This clone was counted only a few times. The rearrangement uses TRBV4-1 and TRBJ2-3; 15 nucleotides agree with TRBD2. Germline CDR1 and CDR2: MGHRA and YSYEKL. The CDR3 consists of 18 residues. V lost 4 bases and J lost 1; bases outside the gene matches: 6. The CDR3: CASSRAGLAGGGTDTQYF. The CDR3 coding sequence is TGCGCCAGCAGCCGCGCGGGACTAGCGGGAGGTGGCACAGATACGCAGTATTTT.

V usage is TRBV6-6 and J usage is TRBJ2-1; 7 bases match TRBD2. The germline CDR1 and CDR2 sequences are MNHNY and SVGAGI (reference sequence). The CDR3 length is 16 residues. V shed 7 bases and J 0 bases; nucleotides not matched to a gene: 9. The CDR3 is CASTAAGGSSYNEQFF. The DNA of the CDR3 is TGTGCCAGCACAGCCGCCGGCGGGAGCTCCTACAATGAGCAGTTCTTC.

The V gene is TRBV2, the J gene TRBJ1-4; 7 bases are a match to TRBD1. The germline V gene has CDR1 SNHLY and CDR2 FYNNEI. Unmatched junction bases numbered 5, after V lost 3 bases and J lost 7 bases. The length of the CDR3 is 14 residues. DNA for the CDR3: TGTGCCAGCAGTGAGGGGACAGTCCCTGAAAAACTGTTTTTT. Its protein product is CASSEGTVPEKLFF.

The rearrangement joins TRBV27 to TRBJ1-1; D might be TRBD1 (5 bases). With 4 bases removed from V and 3 bases from J, the gap between germline ends came to 12 bases. This CDR3 is 14 amino acids long. Per the germline V gene, CDR1 is MNHEY and CDR2 is SMNVEV (reference sequence). CDR3 amino acids: CASSSVDRYTEAFF. The CDR3 nucleotides read TGTGCCAGCAGTTCGGTCGACAGATACACTGAAGCTTTCTTT.

The chain combines TRBV19 with TRBJ2-2; unclear D gene. This CDR3 has 13 residues. Trimming pared 7 bases from V and 3 bases from J, leaving 9 bases between. Per germline, CDR1 LNHDA and CDR2 SQIVND (reference sequence). The CDR3 loop is CASTPRYTGELFF. The CDR3 DNA reads as TGTGCCAGTACCCCCCGGTACACCGGGGAGCTGTTTTTT.